The 24 T cell receptor beta chains in this list originate from one sample, sequenced in a study of cytomegalovirus exposure and HLA in healthy donors. The protocol was immunoSEQ multiplex PCR, while the TCRdb copy is restricted to in-frame clones and leaves out a portion. The sample contains over 150,000 clones, 89% of which appear only once. Input material: PBMCs. The receptors come from a man younger than 35 in good health and CMV-seropositive.

V is TRBV7-8 and J is TRBJ2-7, with 7 bases aligning to TRBD2. V gave up 1 base and J gave up 3 bases; unmatched junction bases: 9. This CDR3 contains 16 residues. The germline V gene encodes CDR1 SGHVS and CDR2 FQNEAQ. In DNA, the CDR3 is TGTGCCAGCAGCTTAGGTGGGGCGGGAGCGGTCTACGAGCAGTACTTC. It specifies CASSLGGAGAVYEQYF.

The chain links TRBV7-9 to TRBJ2-5; unclear D gene. CDR1 is SEHNR and CDR2 is FQNEAQ in the germline V gene (reference sequence). Deletions cut 3 bases from V and 7 bases from J, with 9 bases between. This CDR3 has 12 residues. DNA of the CDR3: TGTGCCAGCAGCTTCTATCCGGGGACCCAGTACTTC. Residues: CASSFYPGTQYF.

The chain recombines TRBV21-1 with TRBJ2-1; whether TRBD2, the table's D call, matches the DNA was not checked. TRBV21-1 is classified as a pseudogene. The CDR3 sequence is 18 residues long. CDR3 nucleotide sequence: TGTGCCAGCATCGAAGGGCAGGGAGGGAAACCATACTACAATGAGCAGTTCTTC. This translates into CASIEGQGGKPYYNEQFF.

V is TRBV7-6 and J is TRBJ1-1; 9 bases are a match to TRBD1. The CDR3 runs 17 residues. Per germline, CDR1 SGHVS and CDR2 FNYEAQ. The J segment lost 5 bases and the V segment lost 5 bases, leaving 15 bases of the junction unmatched. CDR3 in DNA: TGTGCCAGCAGCCTCTTTCCGGGACAGGGTTCGGATACTGAAGCTTTCTTT. Translation: CASSLFPGQGSDTEAFF.

The chain is built from TRBV7-3 and TRBJ1-2; D perhaps matches TRBD1 (6 bases). The CDR3 extends over 13 amino acids. Per the germline V gene, CDR1 is SGHTA and CDR2 is FQGTGA. Trimming took off 5 bases at V and 3 bases at J, with 10 bases between the two ends. The CDR3: CASSQGYDYGYTF. CDR3 DNA sequence: TGTGCCAGCAGCCAGGGGTACGACTATGGCTACACCTTC.

The chain links TRBV27 to TRBJ2-2, with TRBD1 matching over 10 bases. The CDR3 is 17 residues long. CDR1 and CDR2 from the germline V gene are MNHEY and SMNVEV (reference sequence). Losses at the gene ends were 0 bases for V and 4 bases for J; bases not matched to a gene: 5. The CDR3 DNA reads as TGTGCCAGCAGTTTATCATGGACAGGGGGAGGCACCGGGGAGCTGTTTTTT. This gives the protein CASSLSWTGGGTGELFF.

This clone has more than one count but fewer than ten. The chain carries TRBV5-1 and TRBJ1-1; 7 nucleotides align to TRBD1. Germline trimming cut 0 bases from V and 4 bases from J; bases unmatched to any gene: 3. The CDR3 totals 14 residues. Germline V CDR1 and CDR2: SGHRS, YFSETQ. CDR3 coding DNA: TGCGCCAGCAGCTTGGGACAGGGCCCCACTGAAGCTTTCTTT. It yields the protein CASSLGQGPTEAFF. Combining the CDR3 with reference TRBV5-1 and TRBJ1-1 gives the whole variable domain KAGVTQTPRYLIKTRGQQVTLSCSPISGHRSVSWYQQTPGQGLQFLFEYFSETQRNKGNFPGRFSGRQFSNSRSEMNVSTLELGDSALYLCASSLGQGPTEAFFGQGTRLTVV.

This chain links TRBV18 with TRBJ2-1, with D maybe TRBD1 (5 bases). This CDR3 has 15 residues. The V end was cut by 2 bases, the J end by 3 bases, with 11 bases between. Germline assignment: CDR1 KGHSH and CDR2 LQKENI. CDR3 nucleotide sequence: TGTGCCAGCTCACCAATTCCAGGGTACTACAATGAGCAGTTCTTC. It codes for CASSPIPGYYNEQFF.

This clone was seen a single time. The chain joins TRBV5-1 to TRBJ2-5; the D gene is possibly TRBD1 (6 bases). The CDR3 spans 15 residues. V was clipped by 3 bases and J by 4 bases, with 16 bases between them. Germline V gene lookup returns CDR1 SGHRS and CDR2 YFSETQ. CDR3 protein: CASSSVGGVGETQYF. CDR3 nucleotides: TGCGCCAGCAGCTCCGTAGGGGGAGTCGGAGAGACCCAGTACTTC.

The chain combines TRBV4-1 with TRBJ2-7, with D unclear. The germline V and J ends were trimmed by 0 bases and 3 bases, with 6 bases remaining between them. This CDR3 is 13 amino acids long. Germline loops: CDR1 MGHRA, CDR2 YSYEKL. The CDR3 region is CASSQESRYEQYF. The CDR3 DNA sequence: TGCGCCAGCAGCCAAGAGTCGCGCTACGAGCAGTACTTC.

V is TRBV28 and J is TRBJ1-2; weak D call: TRBD1 (6 bases). The V gene lost 9 bases and the J gene lost 4 bases, with 12 bases spanning the gap. The length of the CDR3 is 12 residues. Germline V gene lookup returns CDR1 MDHEN and CDR2 SYDVKM. As DNA, the CDR3 is TGTGCCAGTCAGGGGTGGCCCTATGGCTACACCTTC. As protein: CASQGWPYGYTF.

The chain carries TRBV7-9 and TRBJ2-5, with D possibly being TRBD1 (5 bases). The germline V gene has CDR1 SEHNR and CDR2 FQNEAQ (reference sequence). This CDR3 comprises 13 residues. Between the trimmed V and J ends, which lost 1 base and 7 bases, there was a span of 10 bases. The DNA of the CDR3 is TGTGCCAGCAGCTTAGGTAGCAGGGTGACCCAGTACTTC. Translated, it gives CASSLGSRVTQYF.

This sequence joins TRBV9 and TRBJ1-2; 10 bases align to TRBD1. V shed 4 bases, J shed 4 bases, and the junction held 7 bases outside the gene matches. CDR1 and CDR2 from the germline V gene are SGDLS and YYNGEE. The length of the CDR3 is 15 residues. The CDR3 loop is CASSPGTGEFYGYTF. The CDR3 DNA sequence: TGTGCCAGCAGCCCGGGGACAGGGGAGTTCTATGGCTACACCTTC.

The chain employs TRBV19 and TRBJ2-3; 8 bases agree with TRBD1. J gave up 7 bases and V 2 bases, and 11 bases lay outside the gene matches. The germline CDR1 and CDR2 sequences are LNHDA and SQIVND (reference sequence). The CDR3 is made up of 16 amino acids. Here the CDR3 reads CASSISTRGLKNTQYF. The CDR3 DNA is TGTGCCAGTAGTATAAGCACCAGGGGGCTAAAAAATACGCAGTATTTT. Full variable domain (missing parts from reference TRBV19 and TRBJ2-3): DGGITQSPKYLFRKEGQNVTLSCEQNLNHDAMYWYRQDPGQGLRLIYYSQIVNDFQKGDIAEGYSVSREKKESFPLTVTSAQKNPTAFYLCASSISTRGLKNTQYFGPGTRLTVL.

Note on this clone: The junction shows a germline mismatch at one end, possibly a read error. This chain joins TRBV7-7 and TRBJ2-7; D remains unclear. This CDR3 comprises 13 residues. Germline assignment: CDR1 SSHAT and CDR2 FNYEAQ (reference sequence). The CDR3 protein is CASSPGKDYEQYF. DNA of the CDR3: TGTGCTAGCAGCCCAGGAAAGGACTACGAGCAGTACTTC.

For this clone: The conserved phenylalanine or tryptophan normally closing the CDR3 is absent here, so this likely arose from a read error. The DNA is left out, because the CDR3 cannot be placed on it with certainty; the CDR3 is given as TCRdb lists it. The chain recombines TRBV7-9 with TRBJ1-1. The germline CDR1 and CDR2 sequences are SEHNR and FQNEAQ (reference sequence). The CDR3 is made up of 12 amino acids, end residues included. CDR3 protein: CASSREAGQAGL.

V usage is TRBV5-1 and J usage is TRBJ2-1, with 12 positions matching TRBD2. Germline lookup yields CDR1 SGHRS and CDR2 YFSETQ. The CDR3 totals 14 residues. With V trimmed by 3 bases and J by 8 bases, 3 bases remained unmatched. In DNA form, the CDR3 reads TGCGCCAGCAGCTGGGGACTAGCGGGCTATGAGCAGTTCTTC. This sequence encodes CASSWGLAGYEQFF.

J is TRBJ2-1 and V is TRBV7-6; the D is unclear. The germline V gene encodes CDR1 SGHVS and CDR2 FNYEAQ. This CDR3 has 12 residues. Trimming took off 3 bases at V and 4 bases at J, with 4 bases between the two ends. This chain's CDR3 is CASSFRYNEQFF. The CDR3 DNA reads TGTGCCAGCAGCTTCAGATACAATGAGCAGTTCTTC.

V gene TRBV11-3 combines with J gene TRBJ1-1; D not certain. Trimming stripped 6 bases from V and 1 base from J, with 9 bases between. Germline V CDR1 and CDR2: SGHNT, YENEEA. The CDR3 spans 13 residues. CDR3 DNA sequence: TGTGCCAGCAGTGTGGGAGGGAACACTGAAGCTTTCTTT. Amino acid sequence: CASSVGGNTEAFF.

V usage is TRBV7-2 and J usage is TRBJ2-7; 7 nucleotides match TRBD1. V lost 5 bases to trimming and J lost 1 base; unmatched junction nucleotides: 8. This CDR3 has 15 amino acids. From germline, CDR1 is SGHTA and CDR2 FQGNSA. CDR3 region: CASSGNRGWSYEQYF. Written as DNA, the CDR3 is TGTGCCAGCAGCGGAAACAGGGGCTGGTCCTACGAGCAGTACTTC.

This clone was seen only a few times. The rearrangement uses TRBV19 and TRBJ1-5; D is possibly TRBD1 (6 bases). Trimming cost V 4 bases and J 0 bases, with 13 bases left between them. Looked up from germline, CDR1 is LNHDA and CDR2 is SQIVND (reference sequence). The length of the CDR3 is 16 residues. Here the CDR3 DNA reads TGTGCCAGTAGTAGAGAAACAGGGTATAGCAATCAGCCCCAGCATTTT. Its protein product is CASSRETGYSNQPQHF.

The chain has TRBV28 and TRBJ1-1; D call uncertain. The length of the CDR3 is 16 residues. V lost 0 bases to trimming and J lost 2 bases, with 13 bases between them. The germline gives CDR1 MDHEN, CDR2 SYDVKM. The chain's CDR3 is CASSLWAGNANTEAFF. The CDR3 DNA is TGTGCCAGCAGTTTATGGGCGGGGAATGCCAACACTGAAGCTTTCTTT.

The J gene is TRBJ2-7, the V gene TRBV23-1; 7 bases map to TRBD1. TRBV23-1 is an ORF; its function is uncertain. The V segment lost 4 bases and the J segment 6 bases; nucleotides outside the gene matches: 6. The CDR3 has 13 amino acids. The CDR3 DNA is TGCGCCAGCAGTCTCAAGACAGGGTTCGAGCAGTACTTC. It translates to CASSLKTGFEQYF.

This CDR3 reads CATSRDIRTPNGYTF. The DNA of the CDR3 is TGTGCCACCAGCAGAGATATTCGGACACCCAATGGCTACACCTTC. The chain employs TRBV15 and TRBJ1-2; D possibly corresponds to TRBD1 (5 bases). CDR3 length: 15 residues. Germline CDR1 reads LNHNV; CDR2 reads YYDKDF (reference sequence). Trimming cost V 0 bases and J 6 bases, with 14 bases left between them.